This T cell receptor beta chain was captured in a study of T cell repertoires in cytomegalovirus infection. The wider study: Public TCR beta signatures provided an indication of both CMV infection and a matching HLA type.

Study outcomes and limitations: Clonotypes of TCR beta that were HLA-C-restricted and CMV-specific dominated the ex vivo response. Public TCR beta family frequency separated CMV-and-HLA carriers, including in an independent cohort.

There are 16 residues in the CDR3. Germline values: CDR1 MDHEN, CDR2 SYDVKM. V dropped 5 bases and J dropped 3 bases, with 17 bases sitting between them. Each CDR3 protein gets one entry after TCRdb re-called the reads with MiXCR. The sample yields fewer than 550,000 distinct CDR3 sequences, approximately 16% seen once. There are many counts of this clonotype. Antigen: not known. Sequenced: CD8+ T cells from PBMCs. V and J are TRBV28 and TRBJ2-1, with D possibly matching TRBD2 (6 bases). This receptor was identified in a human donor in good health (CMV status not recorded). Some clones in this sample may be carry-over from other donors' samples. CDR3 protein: CASSPPGEISYNEQFF. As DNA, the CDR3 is TGTGCCAGCAGTCCGCCGGGAGAGATTAGCTACAATGAGCAGTTCTTC.